This T cell receptor beta chain originates from a study of STAT5B mutations in CD4+ large granular lymphocyte leukemia. This clone turned up a few times. Trimming cost V 3 bases and J 6 bases, with 18 bases left between them. The CDR3 extends over 16 amino acids. Germline lookup yields CDR1 MDHEN and CDR2 SYDVKM. The data were produced by immunoSEQ multiplex PCR, yet TCRdb's version contains in-frame clones alone and is incomplete. The sample shows about 29,000 clones, around four fifths of them seen only once. The sequence came from a human donor in good health. Sequencing used CD4+ T cells from blood buffy coats. The chain is built from TRBV28 and TRBJ1-5; D remains ambiguous. Here the CDR3 reads CASSLVWGWDIQPQHF. In nucleotides, the CDR3 is TGTGCCAGCAGTTTGGTCTGGGGTTGGGATATTCAGCCCCAGCATTTT.